The 6 T cell receptor beta chains below come from one sample, sequenced in a study of T cells in Graves' hyperthyroidism and ophthalmopathy. Amplified TCR beta CDR3 regions came from RNA transcripts. A set of HTBI primers served as the primers for a first-round RT-PCR of the TCR CDR3. A single record per CDR3 protein comes from TCRdb applying MiXCR to the multiplex PCR reads. The table shows roughly 580,000 distinct CDR3 sequences, with 46% occurring only once. The sequencing sample was made of peripheral blood or thyroid tissue (not recorded which). All receptors derive from a woman aged 18-29 years with Graves' hyperthyroidism.

The V and J genes are TRBV25-1 and TRBJ1-5; perhaps TRBD1 as D (5 bases). The CDR3 loop spans 12 amino acids. Germline CDR1 and CDR2: MGHDK and SYGVNS. Trimming shortened V by 8 bases and J by 4 bases, and 9 bases separated the two germline ends. The CDR3 region is CASVGGNQPQHF. Here the CDR3 DNA reads TGTGCCAGCGTTGGGGGGAATCAGCCCCAGCATTTT.

For this clonotype: The junction differs from germline at one of its ends, possibly a read error. This chain connects TRBV15 to TRBJ1-3; D might be TRBD1 (5 bases). This CDR3 is 18 amino acids long. CDR1 LNHNV and CDR2 YYDKDF come from the germline V gene (reference sequence). This chain's CDR3 is CATSSPMGLTSSGNTISF. In DNA, the CDR3 is TGTGCCACCAGCAGCCCGATGGGACTCACAAGCTCTGGAAACACCATATCTTTT.

This sequence joins TRBV5-5 and TRBJ1-1; D is unresolved. The CDR3 runs 13 residues. Trimming cost V 3 bases and J 0 bases, with 6 bases left between them. CDR1 is SGHKS, CDR2 YYEKEE, per germline (reference sequence). The CDR3 is CASSSAMNTEAFF. DNA for the CDR3: TGTGCCAGCAGCTCGGCCATGAACACTGAAGCTTTCTTT.

This sequence joins TRBV24-1 and TRBJ2-5; D may be TRBD1 or TRBD2 (5 bases each). V was shortened by 4 bases and J by 5 bases, with 16 bases between the two germline ends. The CDR3 spans 15 residues. CDR1 is KGHDR and CDR2 is SFDVKD in the germline V gene. This chain's CDR3 is CATSDLGPRGETQYF. The CDR3, as DNA: TGTGCCACCAGTGACCTGGGACCTCGAGGGGAGACCCAGTACTTC.

The chain has TRBV2 and TRBJ2-5, with D unresolved. The CDR3 has 12 residues. In germline, CDR1 is SNHLY, CDR2 FYNNEI. V dropped 1 base and J dropped 13 bases, with 13 bases sitting between them. For the CDR3, the DNA is TGTGCCAGCAGTGAAGTGGGCGGTTGGCGGTACTTC. It encodes CASSEVGGWRYF.

Concerning this clonotype: This CDR3 is missing its conserved last phenylalanine or tryptophan, likely due to a read error. No DNA is shown, since the ends of the CDR3 on it are uncertain; the CDR3 is the one TCRdb lists. The chain couples TRBV7-9 to TRBJ2-7. Inclusive of both ends, the CDR3 amounts to 13 amino acids. CDR1 is SEHNR, CDR2 FQNEAQ, per germline (reference sequence). CDR3 amino acids: CASSQDSLSSPSL.